These 14 T cell receptor beta chains originate from one sample sequenced in a study of T cells in Graves' hyperthyroidism and ophthalmopathy. From RNA transcripts, TCR beta CDR3 regions were amplified. Using the HTBI primer set, a first-round RT-PCR was run on the TCR CDR3. TCRdb re-called the multiplex PCR reads with MiXCR, one entry per CDR3 protein. Of roughly 520,000 distinct CDR3 sequences listed, about 24% are singletons. The sequencing input was blood. Every receptor here comes from a woman in her 30s with Graves' ophthalmopathy.

The V and J genes are TRBV19 and TRBJ1-6; a possible D gene is TRBD1 (5 bases). This CDR3 contains 14 residues. The germline V gene encodes CDR1 LNHDA and CDR2 SQIVND (reference sequence). V was shortened by 5 bases and J by 7 bases, with 12 bases between the two germline ends. CDR3 DNA sequence: TGTGCCAGTAGTTTCCTGGGGGTAAATTCACCCCTCCACTTT. It is translated as CASSFLGVNSPLHF.

This clonotype was detected many times. The chain uses TRBV7-3 and TRBJ2-2; a possible D gene is TRBD1 (6 bases). Germline-derived CDR1 and CDR2 are SGHTA and FQGTGA. The CDR3 has 14 residues. Trimming stripped 5 bases from V and 4 bases from J, with 11 bases between. The CDR3 DNA is TGTGCCAGCAGCCCAGGACAGCCCACCGGGGAGCTGTTTTTT. Its translation is CASSPGQPTGELFF.

This clonotype was found a few times. The chain carries TRBV19 and TRBJ1-3, with no clear D. The germline gives CDR1 LNHDA, CDR2 SQIVND (reference sequence). The CDR3 totals 15 residues. Between the trimmed V and J ends, which lost 4 bases and 0 bases, there was a span of 10 bases. The chain's CDR3 is CASSKLASSGNTIYF. For the CDR3, the DNA is TGTGCCAGTAGTAAATTGGCGAGCTCTGGAAACACCATATATTTT.

The chain uses TRBV5-1 and TRBJ2-2, with TRBD1 matching over 8 bases. Trimming cost V 1 base and J 5 bases; bases outside gene matches: 10. Germline CDR1 reads SGHRS; CDR2 reads YFSETQ. CDR3 size: 17 residues. The CDR3 loop is CASSLNVVQGATGELFF. CDR3 bases: TGCGCCAGCAGCTTGAACGTCGTTCAGGGGGCAACCGGGGAGCTGTTTTTT.

This clonotype was recorded a few times. The V call is TRBV29-1, the J call TRBJ2-7; unclear D gene. This CDR3 has 12 amino acids. The V gene's germline CDR1 is SQVTM and CDR2 ANQGSEA. V was trimmed by 0 bases and J by 1 base, leaving 4 bases between them. The CDR3, as DNA: TGCAGCGTTGAAGACGAGTCCTACGAGCAGTACTTC. It yields the protein CSVEDESYEQYF.

This clonotype has at least ten counts. The chain recombines TRBV29-1 with TRBJ2-4, with a tentative D call TRBD2 (6 bases). Germline V gives CDR1 SQVTM, CDR2 ANQGSEA. V lost 4 bases, J lost 1 base, and 11 bases lay in between. This CDR3 has 14 amino acids. DNA of the CDR3: TGCAGCGTTGTCGGGGGTGTCGCCAAAAACATTCAGTACTTC. Its translation: CSVVGGVAKNIQYF.

This clonotype was picked up many times. The rearrangement uses TRBV30 and TRBJ1-1; no reliable D call. Trimming pared 3 bases from V and 1 base from J, leaving 9 bases between. Germline-derived CDR1 and CDR2 are GTSNPN and SVGIG (reference sequence). The CDR3 consists of 13 residues. The CDR3 bases are TGTGCCTGGAGGGGAACAGAGAACACTGAAGCTTTCTTT. Translating it yields CAWRGTENTEAFF.

The chain links TRBV20-1 to TRBJ2-5; D possibly corresponds to TRBD2 (6 bases). The V end was cut by 5 bases, the J end by 1 base, with 8 bases between. The length of the CDR3 is 12 residues. Per germline, CDR1 DFQATT and CDR2 SNEGSKA (reference sequence). The CDR3 DNA follows: TGCAGTGCTCGGAGGGCCCAAGAGACCCAGTACTTC. Amino acids: CSARRAQETQYF.

This clonotype was found many times. The rearrangement uses TRBV10-3 and TRBJ1-2; TRBD1 is a possible D gene (5 bases). Germline V lookup: CDR1 ENHRY, CDR2 SYGVKD. This CDR3 contains 14 residues. V lost 0 bases and J 1 base, leaving 6 bases between the germline ends. The CDR3 loop reads CAISESTDNYGYTF. The CDR3 DNA sequence: TGTGCCATCAGTGAGTCGACAGATAACTATGGCTACACCTTC.

The gene calls are TRBV6-2 or TRBV6-3 and TRBJ1-2; weak D call: TRBD1 (5 bases). Trimming stripped 4 bases from V and 0 bases from J, with 12 bases between. This CDR3 has 15 residues. Germline lookup yields CDR1 MNHEY and CDR2 SVGEGT. The CDR3 reads CASSFADRANYGYTF. CDR3 sequence (DNA): TGTGCCAGCAGTTTTGCTGACAGAGCTAACTATGGCTACACCTTC.

This clonotype was seen many times. This CDR3 reads CASRLDRDSYEQYF. The CDR3 DNA reads TGTGCCAGCAGGTTGGACAGGGACTCCTACGAGCAGTACTTC. This chain joins TRBV6-6 and TRBJ2-7, with TRBD1 matching over 8 bases. Germline CDR1 is MNHNY and CDR2 is SVGAGI (reference sequence). The V and J ends lost 6 bases and 0 bases, in that order; junction bases with no gene match: 4. The CDR3 contains 14 residues.

The genes are TRBV9 and TRBJ2-5; D not certain. Trimming took off 0 bases at V and 4 bases at J, with 10 bases between the two ends. This CDR3 comprises 14 residues. Germline V gene data show CDR1 as SGDLS and CDR2 as YYNGEE. The chain's CDR3 is CASSVGPHGETQYF. Here the CDR3 DNA reads TGTGCCAGCAGCGTAGGACCCCACGGAGAGACCCAGTACTTC.

The table lists this clonotype with many counts. This chain uses TRBV6-1 with TRBJ1-3, with D tentatively TRBD1 (5 bases). V lost 6 bases and J 0 bases, leaving 15 bases between the germline ends. CDR3 length: 16 amino acids. The V gene's germline CDR1 is MNHNS and CDR2 SASEGT. CDR3 in DNA: TGTGCCAGCAGCAAGCGGGACTCCCGCTCTGGAAACACCATATATTTT. It encodes CASSKRDSRSGNTIYF.

V usage is TRBV30 and J usage is TRBJ2-2; D remains ambiguous. Germline V gives CDR1 GTSNPN, CDR2 SVGIG (reference sequence). The CDR3 loop spans 11 amino acids. The V and J ends lost 4 bases and 6 bases respectively, with 6 bases between them. CDR3 region: CAWIIAGELFF. Written as DNA, the CDR3 is TGTGCCTGGATTATAGCCGGGGAGCTGTTTTTT.